This T cell receptor (beta chain) was recovered during a study of blood T cell repertoires in COVID-19. Study at large: Donors in the United States, Italy and Spain gave samples during acute or convalescent COVID-19. T cells, B-cell-depleted T cells, or PBMCs provided the cDNA or gDNA that served as material.

The CDR3 totals 17 residues. The germline gives CDR1 GTSNPN, CDR2 SVGIG (reference sequence). The germline V and J ends were trimmed by 2 bases and 0 bases, with 17 bases remaining between them. A single count supports this clone. Original methodology: Amplification with reference gene primers provided the estimates of nucleated cell counts. Data came from immunoSEQ multiplex PCR; TCRdb stores just in-frame clones and leaves some out. That table is the source of V, J and clone size, and D and trimming were worked out from the DNA. The sample lists some 97,000 clones; roughly 90% were seen once. V gene TRBV30 combines with J gene TRBJ1-3; TRBD1 is a possible D gene (6 bases). The sequenced material came from peripheral blood. This TCR was sampled from a man aged 50 or older with active COVID-19. The CDR3 loop is CAWSSDSRETSGNTIYF. The CDR3 bases are TGTGCCTGGAGTTCGGACAGTCGCGAAACCTCTGGAAACACCATATATTTT.